The clone carrying this TCR beta chain was recorded a few times. Antigen: not known. The data belong to a study of T-cell memory formation after mild COVID-19. The wider study: TCR clusters were mostly confined to one donor each. General observations from the study: Clones that got smaller from day 15 to 85 had even CD4/CD8, while clones growing later tipped toward CD4+. The finding that pre-infection memory included some responding clones suggested that cross-reactive memory joined.

CDR1 is SGHTA and CDR2 is FQGTGA in the germline V gene. The germline V and J ends were trimmed by 4 bases and 2 bases, with 13 bases remaining between them. This CDR3 contains 15 residues. Constant-segment primers and 5'RACE yielded cDNA libraries for TCR alpha and TCR beta, each carrying sample barcodes and UMIs. TCRdb redid the calling of the 5' RACE reads with MiXCR, one entry per CDR3 protein. The data hold roughly 310,000 distinct CDR3 sequences, with around a sixth observed a single time. This receptor was identified in a man between 18 and 35 years old who had mild COVID-19 (a few samples of this study predate the infection). Cell type and time point are not known. Sequences were obtained from PBMCs or a T cell subset sorted from them (not recorded which). The V call is TRBV7-3, the J call TRBJ2-3; D is tentatively TRBD1 or TRBD2 (5 bases each). In nucleotides, the CDR3 is TGTGCCAGCAGCTCAACCCGGGACGCCACAGATACGCAGTATTTT. Its translation: CASSSTRDATDTQYF.